This TCR beta chain was retrieved from a study of blood T cell repertoires in COVID-19. Study background: PBMCs, B-cell-depleted T cells, or T cells were the source of the cDNA or gDNA that made up the material.

V shed 4 bases and J 7 bases; nucleotides not matched to a gene: 5. Germline CDR1 and CDR2: SGHRS and YFSETQ. This CDR3 contains 13 residues. This table comes from immunoSEQ multiplex PCR, and its TCRdb copy is limited to in-frame clones, with some not included. This sample has 200,000 to 300,000 clones, with 87% found just once. The chain combines TRBV5-1 with TRBJ1-5; 7 bases match TRBD1. The sample was peripheral blood. This TCR was recovered from a man in his sixties who had recovered from COVID-19. CDR3 in DNA: TGCGCCAGCAGCACCGACAGGGACCAGCCCCAGCATTTT. It specifies CASSTDRDQPQHF.